The 24 T cell receptor beta chains presented below share a single source sample, sequenced in a study of T cell responses to AZD1222 COVID-19 vaccine (dated by TCRdb to about 2021). Library method: the immunoSEQ multiplex PCR assay. TCRdb re-hosts the immuneACCESS table, in-frame sequences only. Its copies lack some clones; in the studies checked, an unresolved V gene accounts for under half of them, and the cause for the rest is not known. The sample includes approximately 190,000 clones, with over 85% observed a single time. The top ten hold 0.95% to 1.1% of the sample. The time point label for this specimen denotes: about 28 days (+/-7) after the second vaccine dose. Sequenced here: peripheral blood, sampled 28 days after the second AZD1222 dose. These TCRs come from an adult who received the AZD1222 COVID-19 vaccine.

This sequence joins TRBV5-4 and TRBJ2-7; D is perhaps TRBD2 (5 bases). V dropped 0 bases and J dropped 6 bases, with 10 bases sitting between them. Germline CDR1 SGHNT, CDR2 YYREEE (reference sequence). This CDR3 contains 13 residues. DNA of the CDR3: TGTGCCAGCAGCTTGGTACTTGAGGGCGAGCAGTACTTC. This encodes CASSLVLEGEQYF.

The chain joins TRBV6-6 to TRBJ2-2; 13 bases are a match to TRBD2. The V gene end was trimmed by 6 bases and the J gene end by 5 bases; junction bases not matched to a gene: 6. Germline V gene data show CDR1 as MNHNY and CDR2 as SVGAGI (reference sequence). The CDR3 runs 16 residues. The CDR3 bases are TGTGCCAGCAGAACAGGGACTAGCGGGGATACCGGGGAGCTGTTTTTT. This codes for CASRTGTSGDTGELFF.

J is TRBJ2-1 and V is TRBV24-1; 8 bases map to TRBD2. The V and J ends lost 9 bases and 8 bases, in that order; junction bases with no gene match: 17. The length of the CDR3 is 16 residues. Germline CDR1 reads KGHDR; CDR2 reads SFDVKD. In DNA, the CDR3 is TGTGCCACCTCTCTGGGGGCGGGGACCGGGAGGGATGAGCAGTTCTTC. Translating gives CATSLGAGTGRDEQFF.

Only one count was recorded for this clone. The chain has TRBV27 and TRBJ1-1; the match to TRBD1 covers 7 bases. This CDR3 contains 16 residues. The junction had 17 bases not matched to a gene; V was cut back by 9 bases and J by 4 bases. Germline V CDR1 and CDR2: MNHEY, SMNVEV (reference sequence). CDR3 protein: CASRGRRGLLGTEAFF. The CDR3 region has the DNA TGTGCCAGTAGGGGGCGCCGGGGTCTTCTCGGCACTGAAGCTTTCTTT.

This clone was observed once. V gene TRBV9 combines with J gene TRBJ2-1; TRBD1 matches at 9 bases. The CDR3 runs 13 residues. Germline values: CDR1 SGDLS, CDR2 YYNGEE. Trimming cost V 6 bases and J 9 bases; bases outside gene matches: 7. The CDR3 coding sequence is TGTGCCAGCACCTCAGGGACAGGGAGTGAGCAGTTCTTC. As protein: CASTSGTGSEQFF.

The J gene is TRBJ1-6, the V gene TRBV7-8, with D tentatively TRBD1 (5 bases). The V gene's germline CDR1 is SGHVS and CDR2 FQNEAQ. The V gene lost 5 bases and the J gene lost 6 bases, with 14 bases spanning the gap. CDR3 length: 15 residues. The CDR3 coding sequence is TGTGCCAGCAGCCCAGGACAAGCGGCTAATTCACCCCTCCACTTT. Translation gives CASSPGQAANSPLHF.

This chain uses TRBV7-2 with TRBJ2-3; TRBD2 matches at 7 bases. Trimming at V came to 6 bases and at J to 0 bases, leaving 3 bases not matched to a gene. Germline V lookup: CDR1 SGHTA, CDR2 FQGNSA. This CDR3 region has 14 residues. CDR3 residues: CASRWGGSTDTQYF. The CDR3 coding sequence is TGTGCCAGCAGGTGGGGGGGAAGCACAGATACGCAGTATTTT.

The chain carries TRBV3-1 (or the pseudogene TRBV3-2) and TRBJ2-7; D is unclear. V was clipped by 3 bases and J by 1 base, with 7 bases between them. This CDR3 has 13 amino acids. Germline CDR1 LGHDT, CDR2 YNNKEL (reference sequence). The CDR3 here is CASSQHNSYEQYF. Here the CDR3 DNA reads TGTGCCAGCAGCCAGCATAATTCCTACGAGCAGTACTTC.

This rearrangement joins TRBV9 to TRBJ2-3, with D perhaps TRBD1 or TRBD2 (5 bases each). The CDR3 contains 13 residues. CDR1 is SGDLS, CDR2 YYNGEE, per germline. V dropped 3 bases and J dropped 13 bases, with 18 bases sitting between them. CDR3 protein: CASSANTGAREYF. Here the CDR3 DNA reads TGTGCCAGCAGCGCCAACACCGGGGCCAGGGAGTATTTT. Complete variable domain (other parts from reference TRBV9 and TRBJ2-3): DSGVTQTPKHLITATGQRVTLRCSPRSGDLSVYWYQQSLDQGLQFLIQYYNGEERAKGNILERFSAQQFPDLHSELNLSSLELGDSALYFCASSANTGAREYFGPGTRLTVL.

This chain joins TRBV7-9 and TRBJ2-4, with D perhaps TRBD1 or TRBD2 (5 bases each). Germline values: CDR1 SEHNR, CDR2 FQNEAQ (reference sequence). The CDR3 has 16 amino acids. The V gene lost 4 bases and the J gene lost 0 bases, with 13 bases spanning the gap. CDR3 coding DNA: TGTGCCAGCAGCTCCCGGGACGGACTAGCCAAAAACATTCAGTACTTC. Translating it yields CASSSRDGLAKNIQYF. The variable domain in full, with the rest retrieved from reference TRBV7-9 and TRBJ2-4, is DTGVSQNPRHKITKRGQNVTFRCDPISEHNRLYWYRQTLGQGPEFLTYFQNEAQLEKSRLLSDRFSAERPKGSFSTLEIQRTEQGDSAMYLCASSSRDGLAKNIQYFGAGTRLSVL.

Comment on this clone: The germline gene is not matched at one end of the junction; a read error may be the cause. The chain links TRBV2 to TRBJ1-1, with 8 positions matching TRBD1. The CDR3 totals 12 residues. CDR1 SNHLY and CDR2 FYNNEI come from the germline V gene. CDR3 amino acids: CASSEDPRTGQF. The CDR3 region has the DNA TGTGCCAGCAGCGAAGACCCACGGACAGGGCAATTT.

The rearrangement uses TRBV10-3 and TRBJ1-5; 10 bases line up with TRBD1. The CDR3 consists of 15 residues. Germline V gene sequence: CDR1 ENHRY, CDR2 SYGVKD. J lost 8 bases, V lost 3 bases, and 7 bases had no gene match. The CDR3 nucleotides read TGTGCCATCAGTGATCGCGGACAGGGGGTAGAGCCCCAGCATTTT. As protein: CAISDRGQGVEPQHF.

The chain recombines TRBV12-3 or TRBV12-4 with TRBJ1-4, with D possibly being TRBD1 (5 bases). This CDR3 is built from 13 residues. Trimming stripped 1 base from V and 10 bases from J, with 10 bases between. The CDR3 loop is CASSLVSQGKLFF. The CDR3 DNA reads as TGTGCCAGCAGTTTAGTGTCTCAGGGAAAACTGTTTTTT.

This clone occurred once. The chain combines TRBV2 with TRBJ1-4, with 7 bases lining up with TRBD1. Germline CDR1 is SNHLY and CDR2 is FYNNEI. The length of the CDR3 is 14 residues. V shed 6 bases, J shed 4 bases, and the junction held 5 bases outside the gene matches. The CDR3 DNA is TGTGCCAGCAGGCGGGGACAGATTAATGAAAAACTGTTTTTT. Translated: CASRRGQINEKLFF.

The chain recombines TRBV14 with TRBJ1-4; a possible D gene is TRBD1 (5 bases). Germline CDR1 SGHDN, CDR2 FVKESK. Trimming took off 5 bases at V and 7 bases at J, with 11 bases between the two ends. This CDR3 is built from 13 residues. CDR3 sequence reads: CASSSGRGEKLFF. CDR3 bases: TGTGCCAGCAGCTCAGGGCGAGGTGAAAAACTGTTTTTT.

This clone was seen a single time. V is TRBV6-5 and J is TRBJ2-2; D ambiguous. This CDR3 region has 13 residues. Between the trimmed V and J ends, which lost 2 bases and 3 bases, there was a span of 4 bases. Germline CDR1 is MNHEY and CDR2 is SVGAGI. The CDR3 nucleotides read TGTGCCAGCAGTTACACGGACACCGGGGAGCTGTTTTTT. Residues: CASSYTDTGELFF.

J is TRBJ1-4 and V is TRBV5-1, with 9 bases that match TRBD1. From germline, CDR1 is SGHRS and CDR2 YFSETQ. The CDR3 is made up of 15 amino acids. The ends lost 3 bases at V and 8 bases at J; junction bases unmatched: 8. The CDR3 sequence: CASSSTGTGQEKLFF. The DNA for the CDR3 is TGCGCCAGCAGCTCGACCGGGACAGGGCAGGAAAAACTGTTTTTT.

The genes are TRBV19 and TRBJ2-3; D gene uncertain. The CDR3 spans 17 residues. Germline values: CDR1 LNHDA, CDR2 SQIVND (reference sequence). Trimming took off 4 bases at V and 3 bases at J, with 20 bases between the two ends. This CDR3 is CASSTAGPIPTTDTQYF. CDR3 nucleotide sequence: TGTGCCAGTAGTACCGCAGGCCCGATACCAACGACAGATACGCAGTATTTT.

This clone was recorded only once. V usage is TRBV6-5 and J usage is TRBJ1-3, with unresolved D. The length of the CDR3 is 15 residues. Deletions cut 7 bases from V and 3 bases from J, with 16 bases between. The germline CDR1 and CDR2 sequences are MNHEY and SVGAGI. The CDR3 DNA follows: TGTGCCAGCACTCATGTGGGGTCTAGTGGAAACACCATATATTTT. Its translation: CASTHVGSSGNTIYF.

The J gene is TRBJ1-2, the V gene TRBV19, with D tentatively TRBD1 (6 bases). From germline, CDR1 is LNHDA and CDR2 SQIVND (reference sequence). The length of the CDR3 is 15 residues. The V end lost 7 bases, the J end lost 5 bases, and 20 bases lay between the germline ends. The chain's CDR3 is CASTEISGTKYGYTF. CDR3 coding DNA: TGTGCCAGTACTGAAATCTCCGGGACAAAATATGGCTACACCTTC. Full variable domain (remainder filled in from reference TRBV19 and TRBJ1-2): DGGITQSPKYLFRKEGQNVTLSCEQNLNHDAMYWYRQDPGQGLRLIYYSQIVNDFQKGDIAEGYSVSREKKESFPLTVTSAQKNPTAFYLCASTEISGTKYGYTFGSGTRLTVV.

The chain carries TRBV28 and TRBJ1-2; D ambiguous. Germline V gene sequence: CDR1 MDHEN, CDR2 SYDVKM. Trimming pared 5 bases from V and 8 bases from J, leaving 9 bases between. The CDR3 spans 11 residues. The CDR3, as DNA: TGTGCCAGCAGTCCAGAGGAGGGCTACACCTTC. Its translation: CASSPEEGYTF.

The chain combines TRBV25-1 with TRBJ2-7; D is ambiguous. The length of the CDR3 is 13 residues. V was trimmed by 3 bases and J by 2 bases, leaving 8 bases between them. The germline V gene has CDR1 MGHDK and CDR2 SYGVNS. CDR3 sequence reads: CASSESPTYEQYF. As DNA, the CDR3 is TGTGCCAGCAGTGAGTCGCCTACCTACGAGCAGTACTTC.

The CDR3 bases are TGTGCCAGCAGCGTTCTCGGAGGGAAGAACACTGAAGCTTTCTTT. Protein: CASSVLGGKNTEAFF. The rearrangement uses TRBV9 and TRBJ1-1; D gene unclear. V was cut by 2 bases and J by 1 base, with 12 bases left in between. Germline CDR1 and CDR2: SGDLS and YYNGEE. The CDR3 is 15 residues long.

The chain links TRBV6-6 to TRBJ2-1, with D perhaps given as TRBD1 or TRBD2 (5 bases each). The CDR3 has 14 residues. The germline gives CDR1 MNHNY, CDR2 SVGAGI (reference sequence). Deletions cut 2 bases from V and 8 bases from J, with 13 bases between. In DNA, the CDR3 is TGTGCCAGCAGTTACCGGCAGCTGGGGGATGAGCAGTTCTTC. Its translation is CASSYRQLGDEQFF.